This record looks at one T cell receptor beta chain sequence and its context. With a much larger clone just one base away, this may be a read error. The CDR3 covers 14 residues. Between the trimmed V and J ends, which lost 5 bases and 4 bases, there was a span of 14 bases. A lack of ophthalmopathy progression within 18 months defined stable Graves' hyperthyroidism. This entry comes from a study of T cells in Graves' hyperthyroidism and ophthalmopathy. Researchers took RNA transcripts and amplified the TCR beta CDR3 regions from them. The study used the HTBI primer set for a first-round RT-PCR of the TCR CDR3. TCRdb ran MiXCR on the multiplex PCR reads and lists one entry per CDR3 protein. The sample lists a few hundred thousand distinct CDR3 sequences, 15% to 18% occurring once.

V gene TRBV12-3 or TRBV12-4 combines with J gene TRBJ2-5; no clear D gene. The source material was blood. The clonotype originates from a woman aged 25 to 39 with Graves' hyperthyroidism. DNA for the CDR3: TGTGCCAGCAGTACCGGGCCGTTGGGAGAGACCCAGTACTTC. It codes for CASSTGPLGETQYF.